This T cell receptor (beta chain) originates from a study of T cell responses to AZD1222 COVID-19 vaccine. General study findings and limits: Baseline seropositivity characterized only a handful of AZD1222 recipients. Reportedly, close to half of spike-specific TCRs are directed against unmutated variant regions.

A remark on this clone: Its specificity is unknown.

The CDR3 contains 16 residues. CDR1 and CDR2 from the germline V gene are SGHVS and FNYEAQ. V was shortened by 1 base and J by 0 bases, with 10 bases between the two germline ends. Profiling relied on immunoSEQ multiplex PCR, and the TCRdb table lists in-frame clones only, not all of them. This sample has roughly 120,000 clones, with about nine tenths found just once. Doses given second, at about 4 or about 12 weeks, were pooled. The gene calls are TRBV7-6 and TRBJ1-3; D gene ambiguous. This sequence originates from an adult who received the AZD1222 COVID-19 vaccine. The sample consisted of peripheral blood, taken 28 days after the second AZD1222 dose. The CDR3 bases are TGTGCCAGCAGCTTAGGGCAAGCGAGCTCTGGAAACACCATATATTTT. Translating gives CASSLGQASSGNTIYF. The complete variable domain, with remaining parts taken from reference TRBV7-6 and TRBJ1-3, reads GAGVSQSPRYKVTKRGQDVALRCDPISGHVSLYWYRQALGQGPEFLTYFNYEAQQDKSGLPNDRFSAERPEGSISTLTIQRTEQRDSAMYRCASSLGQASSGNTIYFGEGSWLTVV.